This is a list of T cell receptor beta chains from one sample in a study of neurological immune-mediated disorders. TCRdb recomputed calls from the 5' RACE reads with MiXCR, one row per CDR3 protein. In the table there are tens of thousands of distinct CDR3 sequences, 3.5% of which are singletons. The sequenced sample consisted of PBMCs. These receptors all come from a woman aged 45-65 years with multiple sclerosis. Each CDR3 is given with its conserved first and last residue. Fields, in order: V gene, J gene, clone size, D gene, CDR3 DNA, CDR3 protein. D genes are given only for firm matches. Not all rows give a size; the values are once, few, many and, for expanded clones, a class.

v_call: TRBV3-1; j_call: TRBJ1-6; clone_size: many; d_call: .; cdr3_nt: TGTGCCAGCAGCCAAGAGTCCCCGAATTCACCCCTCCACTTT; cdr3_aa: CASSQESPNSPLHF
v_call: TRBV12-3/TRBV12-4; j_call: TRBJ2-2; clone_size: .; d_call: TRBD1; cdr3_nt: TGTGCCAGCAGTGCAGGGGGCCGCACCGGGGAGCTGTTTTTT; cdr3_aa: CASSAGGRTGELFF
v_call: TRBV20-1; j_call: TRBJ1-5; clone_size: many; d_call: .; cdr3_nt: TGCAGTGCTATACAGGGCTCGGGTCAGCCCCAGCATTTT; cdr3_aa: CSAIQGSGQPQHF
v_call: TRBV12-3/TRBV12-4; j_call: TRBJ1-4; clone_size: few; d_call: .; cdr3_nt: TGTGCCAGCAGCCCGGGGTGGAGGAAGCCTAATGAAAAACTGTTTTTT; cdr3_aa: CASSPGWRKPNEKLFF
v_call: TRBV4-3; j_call: TRBJ2-2; clone_size: many; d_call: .; cdr3_nt: TGCGCCAGCAGCCAGGGGGGGCTCCCGGGGGAGCTGTTTTTT; cdr3_aa: CASSQGGLPGELFF
v_call: TRBV6-2/TRBV6-3; j_call: TRBJ1-5; clone_size: many; d_call: .; cdr3_nt: TGTGCCAGCAGTTTGAGTACCTCCAATCAGCCCCAGCATTTT; cdr3_aa: CASSLSTSNQPQHF
v_call: TRBV9; j_call: TRBJ1-3; clone_size: many; d_call: .; cdr3_nt: TGTGCCAGCAGCGTAGCAGGGGCTAGTGGAAACACCATATATTTT; cdr3_aa: CASSVAGASGNTIYF
v_call: TRBV18; j_call: TRBJ1-1; clone_size: many; d_call: .; cdr3_nt: TGTGCCAGCTCACCACCGGTAAGGACTACTGAAGCTTTCTTT; cdr3_aa: CASSPPVRTTEAFF
v_call: TRBV5-1; j_call: TRBJ2-7; clone_size: few; d_call: .; cdr3_nt: TGCGCCAGCAGCTTGGAACGAGATTACGAGCAGTACTTC; cdr3_aa: CASSLERDYEQYF
v_call: TRBV12-3/TRBV12-4; j_call: TRBJ1-4; clone_size: many; d_call: TRBD1; cdr3_nt: TGTGCCAGCAGGGGCGGACAGGGAAATGAAAAACTGTTTTTT; cdr3_aa: CASRGGQGNEKLFF
v_call: TRBV12-3/TRBV12-4; j_call: TRBJ2-5; clone_size: many; d_call: .; cdr3_nt: TGTGCCAGCAGTCAAAGAAACCGGGCAGAGACCCAGTACTTC; cdr3_aa: CASSQRNRAETQYF
v_call: TRBV27; j_call: TRBJ1-1; clone_size: many; d_call: .; cdr3_nt: TGTGCCAGCAGTTCCCAGGGGCGTACTGAAGCTTTCTTT; cdr3_aa: CASSSQGRTEAFF
v_call: TRBV4-3; j_call: TRBJ1-2; clone_size: many; d_call: .; cdr3_nt: TGCGCCAGCAGCCACGGGATTCACTATGGCTACACCTTC; cdr3_aa: CASSHGIHYGYTF
v_call: TRBV5-1; j_call: TRBJ1-5; clone_size: many; d_call: .; cdr3_nt: TGCGCCAGCAGCTTGGACCTGTACCAGCCCCAGCATTTT; cdr3_aa: CASSLDLYQPQHF
v_call: TRBV20-1; j_call: TRBJ2-1; clone_size: many; d_call: .; cdr3_nt: TGCAGTGCTAGCGGGGGGCTCTATCCGGATGAGCAGTTCTTC; cdr3_aa: CSASGGLYPDEQFF
v_call: TRBV10-1; j_call: TRBJ2-3; clone_size: many; d_call: .; cdr3_nt: TGCGCCAGCAGTGACTCGTTAACTAGCTCAGATACGCAGTATTTT; cdr3_aa: CASSDSLTSSDTQYF
v_call: TRBV29-1; j_call: TRBJ2-7; clone_size: many; d_call: .; cdr3_nt: TGCAGCGTTGAAGATGGACGGCAGGGGTCCTACGAGCAGTACTTC; cdr3_aa: CSVEDGRQGSYEQYF
v_call: TRBV20-1; j_call: TRBJ2-2; clone_size: many; d_call: .; cdr3_nt: TGCAGTGCTAGAGATGCGAAGTCCTACGCGAACACCGGGGAGCTGTTTTTT; cdr3_aa: CSARDAKSYANTGELFF
v_call: TRBV7-2; j_call: TRBJ2-3; clone_size: many; d_call: TRBD1; cdr3_nt: TGTGCCAGCACCCCAGACAGGGGAAGTCGGGCGCAGTATTTT; cdr3_aa: CASTPDRGSRAQYF
v_call: TRBV29-1; j_call: TRBJ2-1; clone_size: many; d_call: TRBD2; cdr3_nt: TGCAGCGTTCGAGCGGGGGGGCCGGGCAATGAGCAGTTCTTC; cdr3_aa: CSVRAGGPGNEQFF
v_call: TRBV12-3/TRBV12-4; j_call: TRBJ1-6; clone_size: many; d_call: .; cdr3_nt: TGTGCCAGCAGACAGGATCTCACCCTCCACTTT; cdr3_aa: CASRQDLTLHF
v_call: TRBV6-1; j_call: TRBJ1-1; clone_size: many; d_call: .; cdr3_nt: TGTGCCAGCAGTGAAGGGGAAGCTTTCTTT; cdr3_aa: CASSEGEAFF
v_call: TRBV7-7; j_call: TRBJ2-7; clone_size: few; d_call: .; cdr3_nt: TGTGCTAGCAGCAAAGGGCAGTACTACGAGCAGTACTTC; cdr3_aa: CASSKGQYYEQYF
v_call: TRBV14; j_call: TRBJ2-3; clone_size: many; d_call: TRBD2; cdr3_nt: TGTGCCAGCAGCCCCTTCGGACTAGCAGGAGATACGCAGTATTTT; cdr3_aa: CASSPFGLAGDTQYF
v_call: TRBV12-3/TRBV12-4; j_call: TRBJ2-5; clone_size: many; d_call: .; cdr3_nt: TGTGCCACAAGCCGGGCCCGATGGCAAGAGACCCAGTACTTC; cdr3_aa: CATSRARWQETQYF
v_call: TRBV4-1; j_call: TRBJ1-3; clone_size: many; d_call: .; cdr3_nt: TGCGCCAGCAGCCAAGATCCCCTGGGGGCGGCTGGAAACACCATATATTTT; cdr3_aa: CASSQDPLGAAGNTIYF
v_call: TRBV10-3; j_call: TRBJ2-1; clone_size: many; d_call: .; cdr3_nt: TGTGCCATCAGTGAGTTCGATCTAGGCCGCCGCTCCTACAATGAGCAGTTCTTC; cdr3_aa: CAISEFDLGRRSYNEQFF
v_call: TRBV5-1; j_call: TRBJ2-7; clone_size: many; d_call: .; cdr3_nt: TGCGCCAGCAGCCCCCGGTTATACGAGCAGTACTTC; cdr3_aa: CASSPRLYEQYF
v_call: TRBV7-2; j_call: TRBJ2-1; clone_size: many; d_call: TRBD2; cdr3_nt: TGTGCCAGCAGCCCCGTCCGACTAGCGGGGGGGTTTTACAATGAGCAGTTCTTC; cdr3_aa: CASSPVRLAGGFYNEQFF
v_call: TRBV7-9; j_call: TRBJ2-3; clone_size: many; d_call: .; cdr3_nt: TGTGCCGGGGGGACCGAATCAAAAAGAGATACGCAGTATTTT; cdr3_aa: CAGGTESKRDTQYF
v_call: TRBV6-6; j_call: TRBJ1-2; clone_size: many; d_call: .; cdr3_nt: TGTGCCAGCATTCACGGGAAGAAAGACGGCTACACCTTC; cdr3_aa: CASIHGKKDGYTF
v_call: TRBV7-9; j_call: TRBJ2-3; clone_size: many; d_call: .; cdr3_nt: TGTGCCAGCAGCTTATACGTCGGGGGCACAGATACGCAGTATTTT; cdr3_aa: CASSLYVGGTDTQYF
v_call: TRBV12-3/TRBV12-4; j_call: TRBJ2-3; clone_size: many; d_call: TRBD2; cdr3_nt: TGTGCCAGCACACAGGTACTAGCGGGGGTCGCAGATACGCAGTATTTT; cdr3_aa: CASTQVLAGVADTQYF
v_call: TRBV20-1; j_call: TRBJ2-5; clone_size: many; d_call: .; cdr3_nt: TGCAGTGCTAGAAGACCCGCGGCGGGGGAGACCCAGTACTTC; cdr3_aa: CSARRPAAGETQYF
v_call: TRBV15; j_call: TRBJ1-2; clone_size: many; d_call: TRBD1; cdr3_nt: TGTGCCACCAGCAAGGATGGGACAGGGTATGGCTACACCTTC; cdr3_aa: CATSKDGTGYGYTF
v_call: TRBV5-1; j_call: TRBJ2-2; clone_size: many; d_call: TRBD2; cdr3_nt: TGCGCCAGCAGCTTTGGGGCTAGCGGGGTCTCCGGGGAGCTGTTTTTT; cdr3_aa: CASSFGASGVSGELFF
v_call: TRBV4-3; j_call: TRBJ2-1; clone_size: many; d_call: .; cdr3_nt: TGCGCCAGCAGCCAGACTACCTCCCCAAATGAGCAGTTCTTC; cdr3_aa: CASSQTTSPNEQFF
v_call: TRBV20-1; j_call: TRBJ2-7; clone_size: many; d_call: TRBD2; cdr3_nt: TGCAGTATGGGCGGGCGGACTAGCGCCTACGAGCAGTACTTC; cdr3_aa: CSMGGRTSAYEQYF
v_call: TRBV5-6; j_call: TRBJ2-7; clone_size: many; d_call: .; cdr3_nt: TGTGCCAGCAGCTTGCGTCGCGAGCAGTACTTC; cdr3_aa: CASSLRREQYF
v_call: TRBV12-3/TRBV12-4; j_call: TRBJ2-2; clone_size: many; d_call: .; cdr3_nt: TGTGCCAGCAGTCCAATTGCCTTGAACACCGGGGAGCTGTTTTTT; cdr3_aa: CASSPIALNTGELFF
v_call: TRBV5-1; j_call: TRBJ2-1; clone_size: few; d_call: .; cdr3_nt: TGCGCCAGCAGCGCCCGGACCCTGAGGAATGAGCAGTTCTTC; cdr3_aa: CASSARTLRNEQFF
v_call: TRBV7-9; j_call: TRBJ2-3; clone_size: many; d_call: TRBD2; cdr3_nt: TGTGCCAGCAGACCCCACGGGGGGGCGGGAGATACGCAGTATTTT; cdr3_aa: CASRPHGGAGDTQYF
v_call: TRBV6-6; j_call: TRBJ1-2; clone_size: few; d_call: .; cdr3_nt: TGTGCCAGCAGTTACGAGAGACAGGCGGTCTATGGCTACACCTTC; cdr3_aa: CASSYERQAVYGYTF
v_call: TRBV20-1; j_call: TRBJ1-3; clone_size: few; d_call: .; cdr3_nt: TGCAGTGCTAGTTTTCCTCGGCGGACCTCTGGAAAAACCATATATTTT; cdr3_aa: CSASFPRRTSGKTIYF
v_call: TRBV3-1; j_call: TRBJ2-7; clone_size: many; d_call: TRBD2; cdr3_nt: TGTGCCAGCACCACAGGGACTAGCGGGGGTTACGAGCAGTACTTC; cdr3_aa: CASTTGTSGGYEQYF
v_call: TRBV29-1; j_call: TRBJ2-1; clone_size: many; d_call: .; cdr3_nt: TGCAGCGTACCGGGACTGCCTATTAATGAGCAGTTCTTC; cdr3_aa: CSVPGLPINEQFF
v_call: TRBV7-3; j_call: TRBJ2-1; clone_size: .; d_call: TRBD1; cdr3_nt: TGTGCCAGCAGCCAAACAGGGGTGTTAAGCAATGAGCAGTTCTTC; cdr3_aa: CASSQTGVLSNEQFF
v_call: TRBV9; j_call: TRBJ1-3; clone_size: few; d_call: .; cdr3_nt: TGTGCCAGCAGCGTAGGTGGGGCGCTCGGAAACACCATATATTTT; cdr3_aa: CASSVGGALGNTIYF
v_call: TRBV4-1; j_call: TRBJ2-7; clone_size: many; d_call: TRBD1; cdr3_nt: TGCGCCAGCAGCCAAGAGAGGGTGGACAGGGGAATTTACGAGCAGTACTTC; cdr3_aa: CASSQERVDRGIYEQYF
v_call: TRBV2; j_call: TRBJ2-4; clone_size: many; d_call: TRBD2; cdr3_nt: TGTGCCAGCAGTGAGGACGAGCGGGGGGGCTGGAGGAGAGCCAAAAACATTCAGTACTTC; cdr3_aa: CASSEDERGGWRRAKNIQYF